Each of the 25 T cell receptor beta chains below was sequenced from the same sample in a study of T-cell reconstitution after alpha-beta-depleted transplantation in children. The TCRbeta library incorporated unique molecular identifiers. TCRdb re-analysed the PCR reads in MiXCR, keeping a single row per CDR3 protein. In the table there are about 980,000 distinct CDR3 sequences, about 26% of which are singletons. The sample in question was PBMCs, mostly from graft donor cells, obtained 360 days after TCRalphabeta/CD19-depleted stem cell transplant. The receptors were gathered from a boy under two years old who had a stem cell transplant for SCID, so the T cells may come from the graft donor.

The chain joins TRBV30 to TRBJ2-7; 8 bases align to TRBD1. Germline CDR1 GTSNPN, CDR2 SVGIG (reference sequence). V lost 0 bases, J lost 3 bases, and 7 bases stayed unmatched. The CDR3 has 15 amino acids. The CDR3, as DNA: TGTGCCTGGAGTGTAGGACAGGGTTACCGCTACGAGCAGTACTTC. Translation gives CAWSVGQGYRYEQYF. Drawing the rest from reference TRBV30 and TRBJ2-7, the complete variable domain is SQTIHQWPATLVQPVGSPLSLECTVEGTSNPNLYWYRQAAGRGLQLLFYSVGIGQISSEVPQNLSASRPQDRQFILSSKKLLLSDSGFYLCAWSVGQGYRYEQYFGPGTRLTVT.

This clonotype came up a few times. This sequence joins TRBV6-2 or TRBV6-3 and TRBJ2-6; TRBD1 matches at 7 bases. This CDR3 spans 17 amino acids. Losses at the gene ends were 5 bases for V and 0 bases for J; bases not matched to a gene: 7. The germline V gene encodes CDR1 MNHEY and CDR2 SVGEGT. As DNA, the CDR3 is TGTGCCAGCAGTCCGGGACAGTTGAGCTCTGGGGCCAACGTCCTGACTTTC. It translates to CASSPGQLSSGANVLTF.

This clonotype was counted many times. This chain joins TRBV3-1 and TRBJ2-1; the match to TRBD2 covers 12 bases. Trimming took 5 bases from V and 2 from J; bases not matched to a gene: 13. CDR1 and CDR2 (germline): LGHDT, YNNKEL (reference sequence). CDR3 length: 19 residues. The CDR3 DNA sequence: TGTGCCAGCAGCTACTCCTGGGGAGGACTAGCGGGACCCTACAATGAGCAGTTCTTC. Protein product: CASSYSWGGLAGPYNEQFF.

The J gene is TRBJ1-5, the V gene TRBV12-3 or TRBV12-4; D uncertain. Trimming stripped 1 base from V and 4 bases from J, with 8 bases between. The CDR3 contains 14 residues. The CDR3 here is CASSLVGVNQPQHF. CDR3 sequence (DNA): TGTGCCAGCAGTTTAGTTGGCGTAAATCAGCCCCAGCATTTT.

This clonotype occurred a few times. The rearrangement links TRBV5-1 to TRBJ2-7; D gene ambiguous. Trimming took 3 bases from V and 1 from J, leaving 17 bases between them. The germline V gene has CDR1 SGHRS and CDR2 YFSETQ. The CDR3 has 16 amino acids. CDR3 nucleotides: TGCGCCAGCAGCTCGTTCCTTAGTGAGGTATCCTACGAGCAGTACTTC. Protein sequence: CASSSFLSEVSYEQYF.

The chain uses TRBV15 and TRBJ1-2, with a weak D call TRBD1 (5 bases). CDR1 is LNHNV, CDR2 YYDKDF, per germline (reference sequence). This CDR3 has 16 amino acids. The V and J ends lost 5 bases and 4 bases respectively, with 20 bases between them. CDR3 coding DNA: TGTGCCACCAGCGGAACGTCCAGGTACGGGGCCTATGGCTACACCTTC. This encodes CATSGTSRYGAYGYTF.

V usage is TRBV7-6 and J usage is TRBJ2-1; possible D gene TRBD1, 6 bases. The V end lost 6 bases, the J end lost 0 bases, and 12 bases lay between the germline ends. CDR1 SGHVS and CDR2 FNYEAQ come from the germline V gene. This CDR3 is 15 amino acids long. CDR3 amino acids: CASRGRGGSYNEQFF. CDR3 sequence (DNA): TGTGCCAGCAGGGGGAGAGGGGGCTCCTACAATGAGCAGTTCTTC.

The V call is TRBV20-1, the J call TRBJ1-6; D might be TRBD1 (5 bases). Germline assignment: CDR1 DFQATT and CDR2 SNEGSKA (reference sequence). The germline V and J ends were trimmed by 5 bases and 7 bases, with 15 bases remaining between them. This CDR3 is built from 14 residues. CDR3 coding DNA: TGCAGTGCTCCTCGAGGGACGGCAAATTCACCCCTCCACTTT. Translated, it gives CSAPRGTANSPLHF.

The gene calls are TRBV20-1 and TRBJ2-7; D tentatively fits TRBD1 or TRBD2 (5 bases each). The CDR3 is 14 residues long. V lost 2 bases, J lost 2 bases, and 13 bases lay in between. Per germline, CDR1 DFQATT and CDR2 SNEGSKA (reference sequence). CDR3 DNA sequence: TGCAGTGCTAGAATGGGGGTTGGCGCCTACGAGCAGTACTTC. Encoded protein: CSARMGVGAYEQYF.

This clonotype was seen more than once but under ten times. The gene calls are TRBV20-1 and TRBJ2-5; a weak D match, TRBD2 (6 bases). With 3 bases removed from V and 7 bases from J, the gap between germline ends came to 9 bases. CDR3 length: 11 amino acids. The germline CDR1 and CDR2 sequences are DFQATT and SNEGSKA (reference sequence). For the CDR3, the DNA is TGCAGTGCTAGTTTGGGGGGGACCCAGTACTTC. This codes for CSASLGGTQYF.

V is TRBV6-2 or TRBV6-3 and J is TRBJ2-7; D is uncertain. Germline V CDR1 and CDR2: MNHEY, SVGEGT. Trimming removed 2 bases from V and 4 bases from J, with 3 bases in between. This CDR3 is built from 11 residues. The CDR3 reads CASSYQYEQYF. DNA for the CDR3: TGTGCCAGCAGTTACCAGTACGAGCAGTACTTC.

This clonotype has a handful of counts. The chain employs TRBV2 and TRBJ2-7, with D unresolved. Trimming took off 6 bases at V and 2 bases at J, with 14 bases between the two ends. CDR3 size: 14 residues. CDR1 SNHLY and CDR2 FYNNEI come from the germline V gene. This chain's CDR3 is CASRPFIEPYEQYF. In nucleotides, the CDR3 is TGTGCCAGCAGACCATTCATCGAACCCTACGAGCAGTACTTC. The complete variable domain, with remaining parts taken from reference TRBV2 and TRBJ2-7, reads EPEVTQTPSHQVTQMGQEVILRCVPISNHLYFYWYRQILGQKVEFLVSFYNNEISEKSEIFDDQFSVERPDGSNFTLKIRSTKLEDSAMYFCASRPFIEPYEQYFGPGTRLTVT.

The V and J genes are TRBV12-3 or TRBV12-4 and TRBJ1-3; D gene ambiguous. V shed 1 base and J shed 5 bases, with 6 bases lying between them. The length of the CDR3 is 13 residues. The CDR3 coding sequence is TGTGCCAGCAGTTTAGGGCCCCGAAACACCATATATTTT. It translates to CASSLGPRNTIYF.

This clonotype was observed a few times. This rearrangement joins TRBV25-1 to TRBJ2-7; 7 bases map to TRBD1. Germline lookup yields CDR1 MGHDK and CDR2 SYGVNS. This CDR3 has 16 amino acids. The V gene end was trimmed by 3 bases and the J gene end by 5 bases; junction bases not matched to a gene: 13. CDR3 DNA: TGTGCCAGCAGTGACCTGAATCCCCGGGACAGCCACGAGCAGTACTTC. It yields the protein CASSDLNPRDSHEQYF.

The V and J genes are TRBV4-3 and TRBJ2-1; D not resolved. Trimming removed 0 bases at V and 1 base at J, with 10 bases between. The CDR3 totals 16 residues. Germline lookup yields CDR1 LGHNA and CDR2 YSLEER. The chain's CDR3 is CASSQEGLVSYNEQFF. CDR3 coding DNA: TGCGCCAGCAGCCAAGAAGGGCTAGTATCCTACAATGAGCAGTTCTTC.

This clonotype came up a few times. CDR3 loop: CAISDLGGPKNIQYF. Here the CDR3 DNA reads TGTGCCATCAGTGACCTAGGGGGCCCTAAAAACATTCAGTACTTC. The gene calls are TRBV10-3 and TRBJ2-4, with TRBD1 matching 7 bases. V was clipped by 3 bases and J by 4 bases; unmatched bases: 6. The length of the CDR3 is 15 residues. Germline V gives CDR1 ENHRY, CDR2 SYGVKD.

V is TRBV5-1 and J is TRBJ2-7; 7 bases are a match to TRBD1. V gave up 5 bases and J gave up 4 bases; unmatched junction bases: 12. The CDR3 is 15 residues long. Germline CDR1 SGHRS, CDR2 YFSETQ. The CDR3 is CASRRTGAPDYEQYF. The CDR3 bases are TGCGCCAGCAGGCGCACAGGGGCCCCTGATTACGAGCAGTACTTC.

This clonotype was counted between two and nine times. V gene TRBV28 combines with J gene TRBJ1-4; 7 nucleotides match TRBD1. The CDR3 has 15 residues. Germline V CDR1 and CDR2: MDHEN, SYDVKM. Losses at the gene ends were 3 bases for V and 8 bases for J; bases not matched to a gene: 9. The CDR3 loop reads CASSLFTGVGEKLFF. CDR3 bases: TGTGCCAGCAGTTTGTTCACAGGGGTGGGGGAAAAACTGTTTTTT.

The CDR3 is CASSPGLAAAYEQYF. CDR3 bases: TGTGCCAGCAGCCCCGGGCTAGCGGCGGCCTACGAGCAGTACTTC. The chain has TRBV6-1 and TRBJ2-7; 7 positions agree with TRBD2. The length of the CDR3 is 15 residues. Germline V gives CDR1 MNHNS, CDR2 SASEGT. V shed 6 bases and J 2 bases; nucleotides not matched to a gene: 10.

This clonotype has a handful of counts. This could be a read error, since a much larger clone is one nucleotide away. V gene TRBV3-1 combines with J gene TRBJ2-1; D is ambiguous. The CDR3 loop spans 11 amino acids. The V gene's germline CDR1 is LGHDT and CDR2 YNNKEL (reference sequence). This chain's CDR3 is CASSQYNKQFF. The CDR3 DNA sequence: TGTGCCAGCAGCCAATACAATAAGCAGTTCTTC.

The rearrangement joins TRBV6-2 or TRBV6-3 to TRBJ2-1; a weak D match, TRBD1 (5 bases). The V gene's germline CDR1 is MNHEY and CDR2 SVGEGT. There are 17 residues in the CDR3. Trimming left V 5 bases short and J 10 bases short, with 27 bases between. Here the CDR3 reads CASSPWGSPTTVVEQFF. CDR3 bases: TGTGCCAGCAGTCCCTGGGGCAGCCCAACTACCGTTGTCGAGCAGTTCTTC.

V is TRBV20-1 and J is TRBJ2-7; D gene ambiguous. The germline gives CDR1 DFQATT, CDR2 SNEGSKA (reference sequence). The CDR3 extends over 13 amino acids. V gave up 5 bases and J gave up 0 bases, with 11 bases separating them. As DNA, the CDR3 is TGCAGTGCTGGACCGACATACTCCTACGAGCAGTACTTC. Protein sequence: CSAGPTYSYEQYF.

The rearrangement uses TRBV5-1 and TRBJ1-2; TRBD1 matches at 7 bases. Germline V gives CDR1 SGHRS, CDR2 YFSETQ. With V trimmed by 0 bases and J by 4 bases, 3 bases remained unmatched. This CDR3 contains 14 residues. CDR3 loop: CASSLAGQIYGYTF. CDR3 DNA sequence: TGCGCCAGCAGCTTGGCGGGACAGATCTATGGCTACACCTTC. Together with reference TRBV5-1 and TRBJ1-2, the CDR3 gives the full variable domain: KAGVTQTPRYLIKTRGQQVTLSCSPISGHRSVSWYQQTPGQGLQFLFEYFSETQRNKGNFPGRFSGRQFSNSRSEMNVSTLELGDSALYLCASSLAGQIYGYTFGSGTRLTVV.

In DNA, the CDR3 is TGCAGCGTCGAAACCCAGGGGATGGGGTTGTTTTTT. Protein: CSVETQGMGLFF. V and J are TRBV29-1 and TRBJ1-4; D is perhaps TRBD1 (6 bases). The CDR3 contains 12 residues. V was clipped by 6 bases and J by 15 bases, with 20 bases between them. Germline V gene lookup returns CDR1 SQVTM and CDR2 ANQGSEA.

This clonotype was found a few times. In nucleotides, the CDR3 is TGCAGTGCTAGCAGAACCCCAAATCAGCCCCAGCATTTT. It yields the protein CSASRTPNQPQHF. This rearrangement joins TRBV20-1 to TRBJ1-5; no clear D gene. V lost 3 bases and J lost 4, with 10 bases in between. CDR1 and CDR2 (germline): DFQATT, SNEGSKA (reference sequence). The CDR3 covers 13 residues.